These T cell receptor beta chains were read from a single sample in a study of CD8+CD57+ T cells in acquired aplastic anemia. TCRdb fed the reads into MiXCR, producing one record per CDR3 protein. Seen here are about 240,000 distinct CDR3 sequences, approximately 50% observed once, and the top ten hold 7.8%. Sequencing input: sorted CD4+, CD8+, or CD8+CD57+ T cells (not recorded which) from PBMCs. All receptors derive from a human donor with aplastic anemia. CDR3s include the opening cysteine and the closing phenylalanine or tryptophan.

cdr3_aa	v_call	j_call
CATSDHHRGSYNEQFF	TRBV24-1	TRBJ2-1
CASSTALEQYF	TRBV25-1	TRBJ2-7
CATSSEGLAEYNEQFF	TRBV15	TRBJ2-1
CASSQWTGEDYGYTF	TRBV18	TRBJ1-2
CSARDYVEQYF	TRBV20-1	TRBJ2-7
CATSDFFGHEQFF	TRBV24-1	TRBJ2-1
CSAQDRGRKDEQFF	TRBV20-1	TRBJ2-1
CSVKTGTSGSGVYNEQFF	TRBV20-1	TRBJ2-1
CATDGGRGSYEQYF	TRBV15	TRBJ2-7
CASTLGGAGGIQYF	TRBV12-3/TRBV12-4	TRBJ2-4
CAISGSPGNTIYF	TRBV10-3	TRBJ1-3
CASRAGQGAVTF	TRBV19	TRBJ1-2
CAISVETYGYTF	TRBV10-3	TRBJ1-2
CASSQGLASYEQYF	TRBV4-1	TRBJ2-7
CATGWNYEQYF	TRBV24-1	TRBJ2-7
CASSRGATQETQYF	TRBV7-6	TRBJ2-5
CASSKDRRNYGYTF	TRBV6-1	TRBJ1-2
CASSQAVTPYEQYF	TRBV4-1	TRBJ2-7
CSARVPSGSGEQYF	TRBV20-1	TRBJ2-7
CAISDAGVRLYEQFF	TRBV10-3	TRBJ2-1
CSVEEEGGVPISSSYNEQFF	TRBV29-1	TRBJ2-1
CASTSGSEKLFF	TRBV19	TRBJ1-4
CATSEGRGYGYTF	TRBV24-1	TRBJ1-2
CSARDLDRAASYTF	TRBV20-1	TRBJ1-2
CASRTDGGQGSTEAFF	TRBV19	TRBJ1-1
CASSLGTRVIPYEQYF	TRBV5-8	TRBJ2-7
CASSRNRYEQYF	TRBV14	TRBJ2-7
CAISGRQGDEQYF	TRBV10-3	-
CASSPGGNQPQHF	TRBV7-8	TRBJ1-5
CSASGGFQETQYF	TRBV20-1	TRBJ2-5
CASSLGEGGAGQPQHF	TRBV7-9	TRBJ1-5
CATSDPGTSGGGEQFF	TRBV24-1	TRBJ2-1
CASRTGTQNGYTF	TRBV6-5	TRBJ1-2
CASSLAQGATDTQYF	TRBV7-2	TRBJ2-3
CASSYDSAGEQYF	TRBV10-1	TRBJ2-7
CASSVGLAGEEQFF	TRBV15	TRBJ2-1
CASSPLAPYEQYF	TRBV11-2	TRBJ2-7
CATRRGGNTDTQYF	TRBV15	TRBJ2-3
CASSPGGDEQFF	TRBV9	TRBJ2-1
CASSDADQPQHF	TRBV3-1	TRBJ1-5
CASSVALDELFF	TRBV5-1	TRBJ2-2
CANRAGGPGTDTQYF	TRBV2	TRBJ2-3
CASSQAGQVNTGELFF	TRBV3-1	TRBJ2-2
CASSPNSYDRGHEAFF	TRBV3-1	TRBJ1-1
CSVTPGQGRKKLFF	TRBV29-1	TRBJ1-4
CASSFPGGGNSPLHF	TRBV5-1	TRBJ1-6
CASSLVGAPYGYTF	TRBV7-2	TRBJ1-2
CATSMKQHNNQPQHF	TRBV15	TRBJ1-5
CAISGLAGGSKETQYF	TRBV10-3	TRBJ2-5
CASSQDLGAREPQHF	TRBV4-3	TRBJ1-5
CASSEGGATEAFF	TRBV10-2	TRBJ1-1
CASSFALRTAYEQYF	TRBV5-8	TRBJ2-7
CAIGQGYEQYF	TRBV15	TRBJ2-7
CASGREGYEQYF	TRBV7-9	TRBJ2-7
CASSFGKRKFF	TRBV11-1	TRBJ2-1
CASSELRRGDSPLHF	TRBV9	TRBJ1-6
CSALTGPNYGYTF	TRBV29-1	TRBJ1-2
CASRSQGNEQYF	TRBV28	TRBJ2-7